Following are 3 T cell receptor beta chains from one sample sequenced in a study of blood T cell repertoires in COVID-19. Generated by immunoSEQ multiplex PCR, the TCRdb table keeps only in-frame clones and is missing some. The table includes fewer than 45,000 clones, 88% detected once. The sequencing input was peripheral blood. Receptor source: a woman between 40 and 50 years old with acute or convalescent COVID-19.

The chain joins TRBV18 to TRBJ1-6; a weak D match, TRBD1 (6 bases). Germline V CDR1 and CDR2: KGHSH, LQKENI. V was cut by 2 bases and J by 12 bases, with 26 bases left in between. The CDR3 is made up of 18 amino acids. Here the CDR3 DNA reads TGTGCCAGCTCACCAGATCCTACCCCTTTAGGACAGACCCAACCCCTCCACTTT. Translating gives CASSPDPTPLGQTQPLHF.

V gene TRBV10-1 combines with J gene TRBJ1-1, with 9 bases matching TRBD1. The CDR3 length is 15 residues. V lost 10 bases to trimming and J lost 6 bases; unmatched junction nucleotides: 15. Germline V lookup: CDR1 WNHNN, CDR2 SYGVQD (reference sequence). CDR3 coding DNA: TGCGCCATGAACGTTGACGGGACAGGGTTTCCTGAAGCTTTCTTT. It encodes CAMNVDGTGFPEAFF.

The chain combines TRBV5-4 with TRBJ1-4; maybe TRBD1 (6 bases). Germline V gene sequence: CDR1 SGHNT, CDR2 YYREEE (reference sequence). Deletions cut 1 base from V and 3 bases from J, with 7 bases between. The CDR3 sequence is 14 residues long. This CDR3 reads CASSLQGPNEKLFF. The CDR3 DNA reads TGTGCCAGCAGCTTGCAGGGGCCTAATGAAAAACTGTTTTTT.